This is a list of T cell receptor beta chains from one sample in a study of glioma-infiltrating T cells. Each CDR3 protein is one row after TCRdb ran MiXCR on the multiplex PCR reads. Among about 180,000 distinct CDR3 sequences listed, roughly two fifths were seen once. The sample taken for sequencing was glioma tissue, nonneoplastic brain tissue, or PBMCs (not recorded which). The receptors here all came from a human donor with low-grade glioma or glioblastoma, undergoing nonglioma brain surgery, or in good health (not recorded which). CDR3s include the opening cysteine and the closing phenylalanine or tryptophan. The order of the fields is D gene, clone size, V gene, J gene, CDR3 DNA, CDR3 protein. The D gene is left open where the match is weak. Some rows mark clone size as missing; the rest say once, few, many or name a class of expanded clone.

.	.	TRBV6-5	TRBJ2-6	TGTGCCAGCAGTTTTGGGGTTTCTGGGGCCAACCTCCTGACTTTC	CASSFGVSGANLLTF
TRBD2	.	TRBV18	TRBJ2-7	TGTGCCAGATCATCGGGACTAGCGGGATTGAACGGGCAGTACTTC	CARSSGLAGLNGQYF
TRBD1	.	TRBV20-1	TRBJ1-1	TGCAGTGATACAGGGGACTCCATGAACACTGAAGCTTTCTTT	CSDTGDSMNTEAFF
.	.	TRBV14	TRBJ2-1	TGTGCCAGCAGACAAACTGGACTAAATGAGCAGTTCTTC	CASRQTGLNEQFF
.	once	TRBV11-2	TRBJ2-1	TGTGCCAGCAGCCACGGTCAGACCTCCTACAATGAGCAGTTCTTC	CASSHGQTSYNEQFF
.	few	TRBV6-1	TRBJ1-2	TGTGCCATCAGGCCGGCTAACTATGGCTACACCTTC	CAIRPANYGYTF
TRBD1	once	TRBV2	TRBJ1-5	TGTGCCAGCAGTGGCGGCCGGAGGGGGCCACAGCCCCAGCATTTT	CASSGGRRGPQPQHF
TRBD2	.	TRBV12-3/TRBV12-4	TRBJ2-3	TGTGCCAGCAGCACCCTTGTAGCGGGACTAGTAACAGATACGCAGTATTTT	CASSTLVAGLVTDTQYF
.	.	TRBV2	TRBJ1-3	TGTGCCAGCAGTGAAGTCTGGGGTTCGGGAAAAACCATATATTTT	CASSEVWGSGKTIYF
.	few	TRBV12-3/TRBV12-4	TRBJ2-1	TGTGCCAGCAGCTATAATTCGGGACTCAACAATGAGCAGTTCTTC	CASSYNSGLNNEQFF
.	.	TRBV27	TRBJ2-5	TGTGCCAGCAGTGATTTAATGTTGGAGACCCAGTACTTC	CASSDLMLETQYF
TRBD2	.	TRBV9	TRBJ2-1	TGTGCCAGCAGCGCCCAAGGCGGGAGTTCCTACAATGAGCAGTTCTTC	CASSAQGGSSYNEQFF
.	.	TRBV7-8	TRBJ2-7	TGTGCCAGCAGCCTACGAGCCGAGGCCGAGCAGTACTTC	CASSLRAEAEQYF
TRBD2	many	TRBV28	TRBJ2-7	TGTGCCAGCAGTTTAGGTCCGGGCCGTAGCGGGAGAAAGGACGAGCAGTACTTC	CASSLGPGRSGRKDEQYF
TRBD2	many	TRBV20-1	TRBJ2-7	TGCAGTGCTAGAGACCCAGCGGGGCGCTACGAGCAGTACTTC	CSARDPAGRYEQYF
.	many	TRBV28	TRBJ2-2	TGTGCCAGCAGTTTATTCGGGGGGAACACCGGGGAGCTGTTTTTT	CASSLFGGNTGELFF
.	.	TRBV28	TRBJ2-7	TGTGCCGGCGGCGGGAACCCGATCGGTGAGCAGTACTTC	CAGGGNPIGEQYF
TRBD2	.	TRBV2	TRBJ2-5	TGTGCCACCAGCAAGGGTACTCTAGCGGGAAGGGAGACCCAGTACTTC	CATSKGTLAGRETQYF
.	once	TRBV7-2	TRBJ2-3	TGTGCCAGCAGCTTATTGGTGGGGAGCACAGATACGCAGTATTTT	CASSLLVGSTDTQYF
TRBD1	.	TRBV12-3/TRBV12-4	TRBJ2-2	TGTGCCAGTCTCTGGCAGGGGGACACCGGGGAGCTGTTTTTT	CASLWQGDTGELFF
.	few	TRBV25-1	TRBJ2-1	TGTGCCAGCAGTGAGGGGGGGCTTGGAAACAATGAGCAGTTCTTC	CASSEGGLGNNEQFF
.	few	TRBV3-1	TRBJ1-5	TGTGCCAGCAGCCGGGGAGAGAATCAGCCCCAGCATTTT	CASSRGENQPQHF
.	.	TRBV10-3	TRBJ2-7	TGTGCCATCAGTGAATCGGGGATTGCTTACGAGCAGTACTTC	CAISESGIAYEQYF